This TCR beta chain emerged from a study of cytomegalovirus exposure and HLA in healthy donors. The data were produced by immunoSEQ multiplex PCR, yet TCRdb's version contains in-frame clones alone and is incomplete. The sample carries over 150,000 clones, 70% to 90% recorded once. The sequencing input was PBMCs. This sequence originates from a young man in good health and CMV-seropositive.

CDR3 protein: CATARDRGPDGYTF. As DNA, the CDR3 is TGTGCCACCGCTCGGGACAGGGGACCTGATGGCTACACCTTC. This chain connects TRBV7-9 to TRBJ1-2; 10 bases match TRBD1. Germline V gene sequence: CDR1 SEHNR, CDR2 FQNEAQ (reference sequence). CDR3 length equals 14 residues. With V trimmed by 10 bases and J by 6 bases, 11 bases remained unmatched.